The TCR beta chain under discussion was sequenced for a study of blood T cell repertoires in COVID-19. Whole-study context: The United States, Italy and Spain supplied acute and convalescent COVID-19 samples. T cells, B-cell-depleted T cells, or PBMCs provided the cDNA or gDNA that served as material.

Authors' processing steps: The assay estimated nucleated cells by amplifying reference gene primers. Measured with immunoSEQ multiplex PCR; TCRdb has only the in-frame clones, and not every one. V and J calls and clone size follow that table, whereas D and trimming were derived from the DNA. The repertoire has roughly 290,000 clones, 80% to 90% of them found once; the top ten carry around 8%. This CDR3 is 15 amino acids long. From germline, CDR1 is SGHNT and CDR2 YYREEE (reference sequence). V gave up 5 bases and J gave up 2 bases, with 16 bases separating them. Sequencing was done on a sample of peripheral blood. This clonotype originated in a woman in her forties or fifties who had recovered from COVID-19. This rearrangement joins TRBV5-4 to TRBJ2-5, with D maybe TRBD2 (5 bases). The CDR3 protein is CASRIGGRAQETQYF. The DNA for the CDR3 is TGTGCCAGCAGAATCGGAGGAAGAGCTCAAGAGACCCAGTACTTC.